This T cell receptor beta chain was identified in a study of T cell changes during pregnancy in multiple sclerosis. The CDR3 extends over 14 amino acids. Germline CDR1 reads ENHRY; CDR2 reads SYGVKD. The V segment lost 9 bases and the J segment 2 bases; nucleotides outside the gene matches: 7. Generated by immunoSEQ multiplex PCR, the TCRdb table keeps only in-frame clones and is missing some. The sample lists fewer than 60,000 clones; about 92% were seen once. Material: CD4+ T cells from peripheral blood mononuclear cells, obtained after pregnancy. This receptor was taken from a female donor with multiple sclerosis, enrolled in a pregnancy study. V gene TRBV10-3 combines with J gene TRBJ2-5; TRBD2 agrees at 9 bases. This CDR3 reads CAMGSGGIQETQYF. The CDR3 nucleotides are TGTGCCATGGGCAGCGGGGGGATTCAAGAGACCCAGTACTTC.